This is a list of T cell receptor beta chains from one sample in a study of blood T cell repertoires in COVID-19. This table comes from immunoSEQ multiplex PCR, and its TCRdb copy is limited to in-frame clones, with some not included. The table has about 350,000 clones, under 95% seen once. Specimen: peripheral blood. These receptors came from a young woman who had recovered from COVID-19. CDR3s include the opening cysteine and the closing phenylalanine or tryptophan. Each record gives: V gene, D gene, clone size, J gene, CDR3 protein, CDR3 DNA. The D gene is left open where the match is weak. Size is stated for part of the rows, as once, few or many counts, or as a class when the clone is expanded.

TRBV30	NA	NA	TRBJ1-4	CAWSAGVTNEKLFF	TGTGCCTGGTCTGCAGGGGTTACTAATGAAAAACTGTTTTTT
TRBV10-3	NA	NA	TRBJ2-2	CAISVLIPGQGTGELFF	TGTGCCATCAGTGTCTTAATACCGGGACAAGGCACCGGGGAGCTGTTTTTT
TRBV5-1	TRBD1	NA	TRBJ1-1	CASSFPGGNTEAFF	TGCGCCAGCAGCTTTCCAGGGGGGAACACTGAAGCTTTCTTT
TRBV2	TRBD1	NA	TRBJ1-2	CASGAFLTGLGGYTF	TGTGCCAGCGGGGCCTTTCTGACAGGGTTGGGCGGCTACACCTTC
TRBV28	TRBD1	NA	TRBJ1-2	CASSWTGVGVNYGYTF	TGTGCCAGCAGTTGGACAGGGGTAGGGGTTAACTATGGCTACACCTTC
TRBV11-3	TRBD1	NA	TRBJ1-1	CASSQQGTEAFF	TGTGCCAGCAGTCAACAGGGGACTGAAGCTTTCTTT
TRBV11-2	TRBD2	NA	TRBJ2-1	CASSQGGLAQLNEQFF	TGTGCCAGCAGCCAGGGGGGACTAGCGCAACTCAATGAGCAGTTCTTC
TRBV5-1	TRBD1	NA	TRBJ2-2	CASSLAPQGYGELFF	TGCGCCAGCAGCTTGGCCCCACAGGGGTACGGGGAGCTGTTTTTT
TRBV11-3	NA	NA	TRBJ2-1	CASSSSERVAEAWNEQFF	TGTGCCAGCAGCTCCTCGGAACGAGTAGCGGAAGCTTGGAATGAGCAGTTCTTC
TRBV3-1/TRBV3-2	NA	NA	TRBJ2-5	CASSRSQGPETQYF	TGTGCCAGCAGCCGCTCTCAGGGGCCGGAGACCCAGTACTTC
TRBV4-3	TRBD1	NA	TRBJ2-2	CASSHGQGITGELFF	TGCGCCAGCAGCCACGGACAGGGGATCACCGGGGAGCTGTTTTTT
TRBV2	TRBD2	NA	TRBJ2-1	CASKLAGDLEQFF	TGTGCCAGCAAGCTGGCGGGAGATCTTGAGCAGTTCTTC
TRBV2	NA	few	TRBJ1-5	CASSQDIFSNQPQHF	TGTGCCAGCAGTCAAGACATTTTTAGCAATCAGCCCCAGCATTTT
TRBV6-4	TRBD2	few	TRBJ2-2	CASSSGRDTGELFF	TGTGCCAGCAGTAGCGGGAGGGACACCGGGGAGCTGTTTTTT
TRBV7-2	NA	NA	TRBJ2-1	CASSGGSPYNEQFF	TGTGCCAGCAGTGGGGGGAGTCCCTACAATGAGCAGTTCTTC
TRBV6-5	TRBD2	NA	TRBJ2-5	CASSPTGLAKTQYF	TGTGCCAGCAGTCCTACCGGACTAGCGAAGACCCAGTACTTC
TRBV5-4	NA	NA	TRBJ1-1	CASSLDQGLQIPITEAFF	TGTGCCAGCAGCTTGGACCAGGGTCTCCAGATCCCGATCACTGAAGCTTTCTTT
TRBV30	NA	NA	TRBJ1-1	CAFIRTYLRNTEAFF	TGTGCCTTCATAAGGACATACCTGAGGAACACTGAAGCTTTCTTT
TRBV5-4	NA	NA	TRBJ2-2	CASSLGGGELFF	TGTGCCAGCAGCTTGGGCGGCGGGGAGCTGTTTTTT
TRBV3-1/TRBV3-2	TRBD1	NA	TRBJ2-1	CASSQGTGRNEQFF	TGTGCCAGCAGCCAAGGGACAGGGCGCAATGAGCAGTTCTTC
TRBV2	NA	few	TRBJ1-4	CASSAGFSEKLFF	TGTGCCAGCAGTGCCGGGTTCAGTGAAAAACTGTTTTTT
TRBV5-1	TRBD1	NA	TRBJ1-4	CASGPGQGIKELFF	TGCGCCAGCGGACCGGGACAGGGGATTAAAGAACTGTTTTTT
TRBV7-7	NA	NA	TRBJ1-1	CASSLSGNTEAFF	TGTGCCAGCAGCTTGTCAGGGAACACTGAAGCTTTCTTT
TRBV10-1	TRBD2	NA	TRBJ2-1	CASSEFVGGNEQFF	TGCGCCAGCAGTGAGTTCGTGGGAGGGAATGAGCAGTTCTTC
TRBV5-4	NA	NA	TRBJ1-1	CASSLGGGTEAFF	TGTGCCAGCAGCCTCGGGGGGGGGACTGAAGCTTTCTTT
TRBV3-1/TRBV3-2	NA	NA	TRBJ1-1	CASSQGTGSTEAFF	TGTGCCAGCAGCCAGGGTACAGGGTCCACTGAAGCTTTCTTT
TRBV4-3	NA	NA	TRBJ1-1	CASRQGIGYTEAFF	TGCGCCAGCAGACAGGGAATCGGATACACTGAAGCTTTCTTT
TRBV2	TRBD2	NA	TRBJ2-1	CASEEGGLAVYNEQFF	TGTGCCAGCGAGGAGGGTGGACTAGCGGTATACAATGAGCAGTTCTTC
TRBV19	NA	NA	TRBJ1-5	CASILRRDQPQHF	TGTGCCAGCATACTTCGGAGGGATCAGCCCCAGCATTTT
TRBV7-2	TRBD2	NA	TRBJ2-2	CASSLRRLAGVVGELFF	TGTGCCAGCAGTCTAAGGCGGCTAGCGGGAGTAGTCGGGGAGCTGTTTTTT
TRBV7-9	TRBD2	NA	TRBJ2-3	CASSSRGDPGSSTDTQYF	TGTGCCAGCAGCTCACGGGGGGACCCTGGTTCCAGCACAGATACGCAGTATTTT
TRBV6-5	NA	once	TRBJ1-4	CASKEGDEKLFF	TGTGCCAGCAAGGAAGGGGATGAAAAACTGTTTTTT
TRBV6-5	NA	NA	TRBJ1-1	CASSHRNTEAFF	TGTGCCAGCAGCCACAGGAACACTGAAGCTTTCTTT
TRBV19	TRBD1	NA	TRBJ1-2	CATNVAGGLLGSGYTF	TGTGCCACTAACGTGGCAGGGGGGCTCCTGGGAAGTGGCTACACCTTC
TRBV28	NA	NA	TRBJ1-5	CASRGGSGNQPQHF	TGTGCCAGCCGGGGGGGCTCGGGAAATCAGCCCCAGCATTTT
TRBV5-6	TRBD1	NA	TRBJ2-1	CASSSRQGALANEQFF	TGTGCCAGCAGCTCTAGACAGGGGGCGCTGGCAAATGAGCAGTTCTTC
TRBV6-6	TRBD1	NA	TRBJ1-1	CASSYPTTGGTEAFF	TGTGCCAGCAGTTACCCTACGACAGGGGGCACTGAAGCTTTCTTT
TRBV5-6	TRBD2	NA	TRBJ2-5	CASSFRGRARGETQYF	TGTGCCAGCAGCTTTCGCGGGAGGGCCAGGGGAGAGACCCAGTACTTC
TRBV30	NA	NA	TRBJ1-4	CAWRPEGVQTNEKLFF	TGTGCCTGGAGACCCGAGGGGGTCCAGACTAATGAAAAACTGTTTTTT
TRBV27	NA	NA	TRBJ1-1	CASSSSANTEAFF	TGTGCCAGCAGTTCCAGCGCGAACACTGAAGCTTTCTTT
TRBV11-2	TRBD2	NA	TRBJ2-5	CASSRTPGGTQETQYF	TGTGCCAGCAGCAGAACCCCCGGGGGGACCCAAGAGACCCAGTACTTC
TRBV6-5	NA	NA	TRBJ2-1	CASSYVTAHNEQFF	TGTGCCAGCAGTTACGTGACAGCTCACAATGAGCAGTTCTTC
TRBV6-5	TRBD1	NA	TRBJ2-5	CASSYDRGQETQYF	TGTGCCAGCAGTTACGACAGGGGCCAAGAGACCCAGTACTTC
TRBV18	NA	NA	TRBJ2-1	CASSPPGSYRGNEQFF	TGTGCCAGCTCACCACCGGGCTCATATCGTGGGAATGAGCAGTTCTTC
TRBV28	NA	NA	TRBJ1-3	CASSLKGGSGNTIYF	TGTGCCAGCAGCCTGAAGGGAGGGTCTGGAAACACCATATATTTT
TRBV2	NA	NA	TRBJ1-1	CASSEGRGSKGFMNTEAFF	TGTGCCAGCAGTGAAGGCAGGGGCTCCAAGGGTTTTATGAACACTGAAGCTTTCTTT
TRBV6-2/TRBV6-3	TRBD2	NA	TRBJ2-2	CASSVSGGSVYTGELFF	TGTGCCAGCAGTGTCTCTGGCGGGAGTGTGTACACCGGGGAGCTGTTTTTT
TRBV5-4	NA	NA	TRBJ1-4	CASSLDSPEKLFF	TGTGCCAGCAGCTTGGACAGCCCGGAAAAACTGTTTTTT
TRBV21-1	NA	NA	TRBJ1-4	CASTATGTGTWMKKLFF	TGTGCCAGCACCGCGACCGGGACAGGGACGTGGATGAAAAAACTGTTTTTT
TRBV5-1	TRBD1	NA	TRBJ1-1	CASSRAGRGMNTEAFF	TGCGCCAGCAGCCGTGCAGGCAGGGGGATGAACACTGAAGCTTTCTTT
TRBV19	TRBD2	NA	TRBJ2-5	CASSLGLAGWVETQYF	TGTGCCAGTAGTTTGGGACTAGCGGGATGGGTAGAGACCCAGTACTTC
TRBV4-3	NA	once	TRBJ2-3	CASSPRWRDPSTDTQYF	TGCGCCAGCAGCCCCCGATGGCGGGATCCTAGCACAGATACGCAGTATTTT
TRBV7-9	TRBD2	NA	TRBJ2-5	CASSFRDRGRLAGVETQYF	TGTGCCAGCAGCTTCCGGGACAGGGGACGACTAGCGGGAGTGGAGACCCAGTACTTC
TRBV7-2	TRBD1	NA	TRBJ1-2	CASSFQQGRSNYGYTF	TGTGCCAGCAGCTTCCAACAGGGGCGGTCTAACTATGGCTACACCTTC